The 23 T cell receptor beta chains listed next were all sequenced from one sample in a study of blood T cells in healthy people across ages. Primers used in a second PCR of about 7 to 12 cycles were a sample-barcoded 5' primer and a J-beta primer mix. TCRdb re-called the 5' RACE reads with MiXCR, one entry per CDR3 protein. The data show 800,000 to 950,000 distinct CDR3 sequences, approximately 49% seen once. Sequencing input: blood. Every receptor here comes from a man aged 25-40 years in good health.

This clonotype was counted at least ten times. This sequence may be a read error, since a much larger clone differs from it by one base. V and J are TRBV4-2 and TRBJ2-1; maybe TRBD1 (5 bases). The assigned J gene may be wrong: the sequence end matches TRBJ2-7 better. CDR1 and CDR2 (germline): LGHNA, YNFKEQ. The CDR3 runs 16 residues. The CDR3 region is CASSQDLAGSYNEQYF. CDR3 nucleotides: TGTGCCAGCAGCCAAGATCTGGCAGGGTCCTACAATGAGCAGTACTTC.

This clonotype showed up just once. This chain joins TRBV3-1 and TRBJ1-2; 11 nucleotides line up with TRBD1. Germline CDR1 reads LGHDT; CDR2 reads YNNKEL (reference sequence). The length of the CDR3 is 16 residues. V lost 2 bases, J lost 4 bases, and 6 bases stayed unmatched. The CDR3 DNA reads TGTGCCAGCAGCCAATCGGGGACAGGGGGAATCTATGGCTACACCTTC. Residues: CASSQSGTGGIYGYTF.

The chain uses TRBV12-3 or TRBV12-4 and TRBJ1-5, with 7 bases matching TRBD1. The ends lost 6 bases at V and 7 bases at J; junction bases unmatched: 6. The CDR3 is 13 residues long. In nucleotides, the CDR3 is TGTGCCAGCAGGGCAGGGGGTATGCAGCCCCAGCATTTT. Protein sequence: CASRAGGMQPQHF.

The chain combines TRBV20-1 with TRBJ2-1, with 10 bases matching TRBD2. Germline V gene data show CDR1 as DFQATT and CDR2 as SNEGSKA (reference sequence). V shed 1 base, J shed 4 bases, and the junction held 4 bases outside the gene matches. The CDR3 length is 15 residues. This chain's CDR3 is CSARVGLAMYNEQFF. The CDR3 coding sequence is TGCAGTGCTAGAGTGGGACTAGCGATGTACAATGAGCAGTTCTTC.

In DNA form, the CDR3 reads TGTGCCAGCTCACCCCAGGACAGAGAGCAGTACTTC. It translates to CASSPQDREQYF. V gene TRBV18 combines with J gene TRBJ2-7, with D possibly being TRBD1 (6 bases). The CDR3 runs to 12 residues. V was trimmed by 3 bases and J by 7 bases, leaving 10 bases between them. CDR1 and CDR2 from the germline V gene are KGHSH and LQKENI.

V and J are TRBV9 and TRBJ2-2; D not resolved. Looked up from germline, CDR1 is SGDLS and CDR2 is YYNGEE. V lost 2 bases to trimming and J lost 7 bases, with 6 bases between them. The CDR3 loop spans 12 amino acids. CDR3 region: CASSVFDGELFF. The CDR3, as DNA: TGTGCCAGCAGCGTTTTTGACGGGGAGCTGTTTTTT.

The chain combines TRBV20-1 with TRBJ2-3; D remains unclear. The CDR3 consists of 12 residues. Germline CDR1 and CDR2: DFQATT and SNEGSKA (reference sequence). The V end was cut by 5 bases, the J end by 2 bases, with 8 bases between. Here the CDR3 reads CSAGYITDTQYF. In nucleotides, the CDR3 is TGCAGTGCTGGGTATATCACAGATACGCAGTATTTT.

The table lists this clonotype with a count of one. The chain's CDR3 is CASSLALGYGSPLHF. CDR3 in DNA: TGTGCCAGCAGCTTAGCGTTGGGGTATGGTTCACCCCTCCACTTT. The chain is built from TRBV7-8 and TRBJ1-6; no definite D call. Germline V gene data show CDR1 as SGHVS and CDR2 as FQNEAQ. The CDR3 spans 15 residues. The V end was cut by 0 bases, the J end by 9 bases, with 12 bases between. Full variable domain (rest looked up from reference TRBV7-8 and TRBJ1-6): GAGVSQSPRYKVAKRGQDVALRCDPISGHVSLFWYQQALGQGPEFLTYFQNEAQLDKSGLPSDRFFAERPEGSVSTLKIQRTQQEDSAVYLCASSLALGYGSPLHFGNGTRLTVT.

This clonotype was detected many times. In DNA, the CDR3 is TGCAGCGTGAAGACGAGCACAGATACGCAGTATTTT. Protein sequence: CSVKTSTDTQYF. This chain connects TRBV29-1 to TRBJ2-3; D gene uncertain. With 6 bases removed from V and 0 bases from J, the gap between germline ends came to 7 bases. Germline CDR1 SQVTM, CDR2 ANQGSEA. CDR3 length equals 12 residues.

The rearrangement uses TRBV6-1 and TRBJ2-6; TRBD1 might be the D (5 bases). V was clipped by 7 bases and J by 1 base, with 11 bases between them. Germline V gives CDR1 MNHNS, CDR2 SASEGT. This CDR3 has 15 amino acids. In nucleotides, the CDR3 is TGTGCCAGCACTGATAAGGGGTCTGGGGCCAACGTCCTGACTTTC. This sequence encodes CASTDKGSGANVLTF.

The count of this clonotype is one. The rearrangement links TRBV5-1 to TRBJ2-1; D perhaps matches TRBD1 (6 bases). The germline V gene has CDR1 SGHRS and CDR2 YFSETQ. V lost 4 bases to trimming and J lost 6 bases, with 14 bases between them. The CDR3 loop spans 14 amino acids. The CDR3 region has the DNA TGCGCCAGCAGCGACCGGGACACGATCAATGAGCAGTTCTTC. Amino acids: CASSDRDTINEQFF.

The chain joins TRBV10-1 to TRBJ1-2; perhaps TRBD1 as D (6 bases). Per the germline V gene, CDR1 is WNHNN and CDR2 is SYGVQD (reference sequence). V was shortened by 5 bases and J by 0 bases, with 10 bases between the two germline ends. This CDR3 contains 14 residues. The CDR3 region is CASSKGQTNYGYTF. DNA of the CDR3: TGCGCCAGCAGTAAAGGACAGACTAACTATGGCTACACCTTC.

As regards this clonotype: Being one base from a much bigger clone, this may be a read error. This chain connects TRBV20-1 to TRBJ2-7; 14 bases line up with TRBD2. Germline CDR1 and CDR2: DFQATT and SNEGSKA (reference sequence). CDR3 length equals 19 residues. In nucleotides, the CDR3 is TGCAGTACTAGAGGGGCGGGACTAGCGGGGGAGACCTTCTCCTACGAGCAGTACTTC. This sequence encodes CSTRGAGLAGETFSYEQYF.

The V gene is TRBV5-6, the J gene TRBJ2-3, with D unclear. Germline-derived CDR1 and CDR2 are SGHDT and YYEEEE. The V end lost 2 bases, the J end lost 0 bases, and 25 bases lay between the germline ends. The CDR3 has 20 residues. CDR3 region: CASSLLGIPTLLSSTDTQYF. In nucleotides, the CDR3 is TGTGCCAGCAGCTTATTGGGGATACCTACCCTCCTATCTAGCACAGATACGCAGTATTTT.

The count of this clonotype is one. The rearrangement joins TRBV10-3 to TRBJ2-1, with 7 bases fitting TRBD2. The J segment lost 6 bases and the V segment lost 0 bases, leaving 2 bases of the junction unmatched. The germline V gene has CDR1 ENHRY and CDR2 SYGVKD. The CDR3 spans 14 residues. Written as DNA, the CDR3 is TGTGCCATCAGTGAGTCGGGAGGGATCAATGAGCAGTTCTTC. It translates to CAISESGGINEQFF.

This sequence joins TRBV6-5 and TRBJ2-3; TRBD1 matches at 7 bases. This CDR3 comprises 16 residues. Germline V CDR1 and CDR2: MNHEY, SVGAGI. Unmatched junction bases numbered 7, after V lost 1 base and J lost 3 bases. In nucleotides, the CDR3 is TGTGCCAGCAGTTACTGGGTGACAGGGAGTACAGATACGCAGTATTTT. Protein sequence: CASSYWVTGSTDTQYF.

This chain joins TRBV4-3 and TRBJ2-3, with 10 bases aligning to TRBD2. This CDR3 has 15 amino acids. Germline-derived CDR1 and CDR2 are LGHNA and YSLEER. V lost 4 bases, J lost 5 bases, and 6 bases stayed unmatched. The CDR3 region has the DNA TGCGCCAGCAGCCCGAGCGGGGGGGCCGTAGATACGCAGTATTTT. Its protein is CASSPSGGAVDTQYF.

This clonotype showed up just a few times. The rearrangement uses TRBV29-1 and TRBJ2-7; D gene unclear. The V and J ends lost 4 bases and 0 bases respectively, with 7 bases between them. The CDR3 contains 12 residues. Germline V gene sequence: CDR1 SQVTM, CDR2 ANQGSEA. This CDR3 reads CSVADGSYEQYF. Here the CDR3 DNA reads TGCAGCGTTGCGGACGGCTCCTACGAGCAGTACTTC.

This chain uses TRBV15 with TRBJ2-7; D is ambiguous. Germline values: CDR1 LNHNV, CDR2 YYDKDF (reference sequence). The V gene lost 5 bases and the J gene lost 6 bases, with 11 bases spanning the gap. The CDR3 loop spans 12 amino acids. DNA for the CDR3: TGTGCCACCAGCCCTTCGGCACTCGAGCAGTACTTC. Its protein product is CATSPSALEQYF.

This clonotype was counted between two and nine times. This chain connects TRBV3-1 to TRBJ2-1, with 9 nucleotides matching TRBD2. Germline-derived CDR1 and CDR2 are LGHDT and YNNKEL (reference sequence). V dropped 1 base and J dropped 10; count of bases not matched to a gene: 2. The CDR3 totals 13 residues. CDR3 region: CASSQGTSGEQFF. The DNA for the CDR3 is TGTGCCAGCAGCCAAGGAACTAGCGGGGAGCAGTTCTTC.

In nucleotides, the CDR3 is TGCGCCAGCAGCCAAGCAGGGGCCCCCGACTATGGCTACACCTTC. Translated: CASSQAGAPDYGYTF. This sequence joins TRBV4-3 and TRBJ1-2; possibly TRBD1 for D (6 bases). Trimming left V 1 base short and J 3 bases short, with 12 bases between. The CDR3 consists of 15 residues. The V gene's germline CDR1 is LGHNA and CDR2 YSLEER.

A few counts support this clonotype. V and J are TRBV7-2 and TRBJ2-1; D is perhaps TRBD1 or TRBD2 (5 bases each). The germline V gene has CDR1 SGHTA and CDR2 FQGNSA. The CDR3 is made up of 14 amino acids. The ends were cut back, 5 bases at V and 12 bases at J, with 20 bases in the middle. This CDR3 is CASSLLTGPLWQFF. The CDR3, as DNA: TGTGCCAGCAGCCTCCTCACGGGGCCCCTATGGCAGTTCTTC.

The CDR3 sequence is CASVGTMNYGYTF. DNA for the CDR3: TGTGCCAGCGTGGGGACAATGAACTATGGCTACACCTTC. The chain is built from TRBV6-2 or TRBV6-3 and TRBJ1-2; tentative D call: TRBD1 (6 bases). The CDR3 runs to 13 residues. Germline lookup yields CDR1 MNHEY and CDR2 SVGEGT. The V and J ends lost 8 bases and 2 bases respectively, with 12 bases between them.